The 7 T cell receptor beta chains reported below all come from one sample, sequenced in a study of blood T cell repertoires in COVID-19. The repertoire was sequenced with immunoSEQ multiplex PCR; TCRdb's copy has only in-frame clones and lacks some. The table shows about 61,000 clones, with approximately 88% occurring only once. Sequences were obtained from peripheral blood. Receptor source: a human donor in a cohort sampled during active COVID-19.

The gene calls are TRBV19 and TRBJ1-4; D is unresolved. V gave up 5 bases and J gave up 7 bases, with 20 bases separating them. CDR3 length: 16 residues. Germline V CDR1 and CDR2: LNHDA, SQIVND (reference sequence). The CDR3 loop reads CASSSWFRGEREKLFF. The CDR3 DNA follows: TGTGCCAGTAGTTCCTGGTTTCGGGGAGAACGTGAAAAACTGTTTTTT.

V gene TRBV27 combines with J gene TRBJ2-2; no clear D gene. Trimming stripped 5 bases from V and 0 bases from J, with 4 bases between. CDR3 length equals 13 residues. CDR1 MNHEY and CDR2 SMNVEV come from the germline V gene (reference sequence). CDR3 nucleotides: TGTGCCAGCAGTCCCACGAACACCGGGGAGCTGTTTTTT. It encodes CASSPTNTGELFF.

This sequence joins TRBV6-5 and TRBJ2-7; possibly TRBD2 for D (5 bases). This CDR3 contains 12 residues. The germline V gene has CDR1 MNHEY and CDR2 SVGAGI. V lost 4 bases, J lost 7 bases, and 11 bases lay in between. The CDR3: CASSFSPGEQYF. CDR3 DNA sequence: TGTGCCAGCAGTTTCTCCCCGGGGGAGCAGTACTTC.

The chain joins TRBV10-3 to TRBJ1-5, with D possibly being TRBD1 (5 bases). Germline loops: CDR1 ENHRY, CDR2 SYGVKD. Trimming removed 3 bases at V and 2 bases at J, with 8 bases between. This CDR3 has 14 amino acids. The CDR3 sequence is CAISEGGGNQPQHF. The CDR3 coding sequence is TGTGCCATCAGTGAAGGAGGGGGCAATCAGCCCCAGCATTTT.

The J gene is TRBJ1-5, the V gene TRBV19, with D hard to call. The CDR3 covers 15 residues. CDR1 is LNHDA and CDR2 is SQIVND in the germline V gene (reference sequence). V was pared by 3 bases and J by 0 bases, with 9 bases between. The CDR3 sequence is CASSMTDYSNQPQHF. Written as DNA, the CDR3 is TGTGCCAGTAGTATGACGGACTATAGCAATCAGCCCCAGCATTTT.

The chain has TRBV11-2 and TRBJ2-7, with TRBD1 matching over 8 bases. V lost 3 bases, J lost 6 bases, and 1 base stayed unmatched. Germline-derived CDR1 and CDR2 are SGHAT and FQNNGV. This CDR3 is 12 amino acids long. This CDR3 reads CASSLGTGEQYF. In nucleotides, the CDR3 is TGTGCCAGCAGCTTGGGGACAGGCGAGCAGTACTTC. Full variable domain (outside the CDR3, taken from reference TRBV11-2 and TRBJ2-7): EAGVAQSPRYKIIEKRQSVAFWCNPISGHATLYWYQQILGQGPKLLIQFQNNGVVDDSQLPKDRFSAERLKGVDSTLKIQPAKLEDSAVYLCASSLGTGEQYFGPGTRLTVT.

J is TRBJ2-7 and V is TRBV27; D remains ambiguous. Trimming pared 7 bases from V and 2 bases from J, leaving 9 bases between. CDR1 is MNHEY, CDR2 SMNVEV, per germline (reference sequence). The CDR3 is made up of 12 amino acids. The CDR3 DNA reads TGTGCCAGCAAACAACAGACCTACGAGCAGTACTTC. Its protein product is CASKQQTYEQYF.